The 21 T cell receptor beta chains below all came from one sample that was sequenced in a study of radiotherapy plus CTLA-4 blockade in lung cancer. Sequencing used immunoSEQ multiplex PCR; TCRdb keeps in-frame clones, though not all of them. Here the sample spans 65,000 to 95,000 clones, about nine tenths being singletons. The specimen was peripheral blood, collected from a patient treated with radiotherapy plus ipilimumab. The receptors were gathered from a human donor with non-small cell lung cancer that progressed on radiotherapy plus ipilimumab.

This chain joins TRBV18 and TRBJ2-3; no clear D gene. Germline lookup yields CDR1 KGHSH and CDR2 LQKENI. The V gene lost 2 bases and the J gene lost 6 bases, with 12 bases spanning the gap. The CDR3 runs 14 residues. This CDR3 reads CASSPGATPDTQYF. Written as DNA, the CDR3 is TGTGCCAGCTCACCAGGAGCTACTCCCGATACGCAGTATTTT.

This chain connects TRBV29-1 to TRBJ2-7; 16 bases are shared with TRBD2. Germline V lookup: CDR1 SQVTM, CDR2 ANQGSEA. The CDR3 covers 16 residues. Germline trimming cut 5 bases from V and 6 bases from J; bases unmatched to any gene: 10. CDR3 in amino acids: CSVKPGLAGGPGEQYF. The CDR3 bases are TGCAGCGTTAAACCGGGACTAGCGGGAGGGCCTGGCGAGCAGTACTTC.

V and J are TRBV5-1 and TRBJ2-2; a possible D gene is TRBD1 (5 bases). The V and J ends lost 4 bases and 3 bases respectively, with 13 bases between them. Germline CDR1 and CDR2: SGHRS and YFSETQ. CDR3 length equals 15 residues. In DNA, the CDR3 is TGCGCCAGCAGCCCGGAAAGGGGCCACACCGGGGAGCTGTTTTTT. Its protein product is CASSPERGHTGELFF.

The chain couples TRBV6-7 to TRBJ2-7; D call uncertain. TRBV6-7 is filed as an ORF, its function uncertain. The CDR3 covers 10 residues. CDR3 in amino acids: CRTTGYEQYV. For the CDR3, the DNA is TGTCGGACCACGGGCTACGAGCAGTACGTC.

The rearrangement joins TRBV30 to TRBJ2-7, with a possible D match to TRBD1 (5 bases). CDR1 is GTSNPN and CDR2 is SVGIG in the germline V gene (reference sequence). The V end lost 2 bases, the J end lost 6 bases, and 20 bases lay between the germline ends. The CDR3 runs 15 residues. The CDR3 coding sequence is TGTGCCTGGAGTAAGTCGTTGGGCAGGGAATCCGAGCAGTACTTC. Its protein is CAWSKSLGRESEQYF.

This chain joins TRBV5-8 and TRBJ1-4, with TRBD1 as a possible D gene (5 bases). V lost 0 bases, J lost 10 bases, and 13 bases lay in between. CDR3 length equals 14 residues. Per the germline V gene, CDR1 is SGHTS and CDR2 is YDEGEE. CDR3 in amino acids: CASSLGRVLGKLFF. For the CDR3, the DNA is TGTGCCAGCAGCTTGGGCAGGGTATTGGGAAAACTGTTTTTT.

For the CDR3, the DNA is TGTGCCAGCAGTAAAGGACAGGGGGCGACGGGCTACACCTTC. Translating gives CASSKGQGATGYTF. The gene calls are TRBV6-5 and TRBJ1-2; 11 positions match TRBD1. Germline lookup yields CDR1 MNHEY and CDR2 SVGAGI. The CDR3 totals 14 residues. V lost 5 bases, J lost 8 bases, and 7 bases stayed unmatched.

The chain uses TRBV28 and TRBJ2-2; TRBD2 agrees at 9 bases. The CDR3 spans 14 residues. The V and J ends lost 10 bases and 5 bases, in that order; junction bases with no gene match: 8. Germline CDR1 reads MDHEN; CDR2 reads SYDVKM. CDR3 residues: CATSTAGGTGELFF. The CDR3 nucleotides are TGTGCCACCTCTACCGCGGGAGGGACCGGGGAGCTGTTTTTT.

The V gene is TRBV27, the J gene TRBJ2-1; no reliable D call. Trimming left V 5 bases short and J 0 bases short, with 11 bases between. This CDR3 has 15 amino acids. The germline V gene encodes CDR1 MNHEY and CDR2 SMNVEV (reference sequence). The CDR3 loop is CASSVTESSYNEQFF. The CDR3 nucleotides read TGTGCCAGCAGTGTAACAGAGAGCTCCTACAATGAGCAGTTCTTC.

The gene calls are TRBV29-1 and TRBJ1-4, with D unresolved. There are 13 residues in the CDR3. CDR1 is SQVTM and CDR2 is ANQGSEA in the germline V gene. V was clipped by 0 bases and J by 7 bases, with 9 bases between them. The CDR3 DNA reads as TGCAGCGTTGAAGACAGTACGGGTGAAAAACTGTTTTTT. This codes for CSVEDSTGEKLFF.

This chain links TRBV7-3 with TRBJ2-1, with D possibly matching TRBD1 (6 bases). CDR3 length: 20 residues. CDR1 is SGHTA and CDR2 is FQGTGA in the germline V gene. The germline V and J ends were trimmed by 2 bases and 0 bases, with 23 bases remaining between them. The CDR3 DNA reads TGTGCCAGCAGCTTATGGGGGCCCGGAATGGGACAAAGCTCCTACAATGAGCAGTTCTTC. It is translated as CASSLWGPGMGQSSYNEQFF.

This chain joins TRBV7-3 and TRBJ1-5; weak D call: TRBD1 (6 bases). The V gene's germline CDR1 is SGHTA and CDR2 FQGTGA. Trimming removed 5 bases at V and 3 bases at J, with 17 bases between. The CDR3 covers 16 residues. This chain's CDR3 is CASSGTGGHFNQPQHF. CDR3 nucleotide sequence: TGTGCCAGCAGCGGAACGGGGGGACACTTCAATCAGCCCCAGCATTTT.

This sequence joins TRBV27 and TRBJ2-3, with a weak D call TRBD1 (5 bases). Trimming shortened V by 3 bases and J by 5 bases, and 12 bases separated the two germline ends. Germline V gene lookup returns CDR1 MNHEY and CDR2 SMNVEV (reference sequence). The CDR3 spans 14 residues. CDR3: CASSFSRVGDTQYF. The CDR3 region has the DNA TGTGCCAGCAGTTTTAGCAGGGTTGGAGATACGCAGTATTTT.

The chain is built from TRBV5-1 and TRBJ2-2; 8 nucleotides align to TRBD2. Germline V lookup: CDR1 SGHRS, CDR2 YFSETQ. The V and J ends lost 3 bases and 7 bases, in that order; junction bases with no gene match: 8. This CDR3 is 15 amino acids long. The chain's CDR3 is CASSSYSGVGGELFF. CDR3 nucleotide sequence: TGCGCCAGCAGCTCCTATAGCGGGGTAGGCGGGGAGCTGTTTTTT.

J is TRBJ1-1 and V is TRBV5-1, with D unclear. V lost 1 base and J lost 1, with 8 bases in between. The CDR3 has 14 amino acids. In germline, CDR1 is SGHRS, CDR2 YFSETQ. CDR3 sequence reads: CASSLTVGNTEAFF. CDR3 coding DNA: TGCGCCAGCAGCTTGACAGTGGGGAACACTGAAGCTTTCTTT.

The V and J genes are TRBV11-2 and TRBJ2-1; 12 bases map to TRBD2. The CDR3 loop spans 16 amino acids. Germline V gene data show CDR1 as SGHAT and CDR2 as FQNNGV. V lost 5 bases, J lost 6 bases, and 8 bases stayed unmatched. The CDR3 sequence is CASSLRLAGAFNEQFF. The CDR3 bases are TGTGCCAGCAGCCTCCGACTAGCGGGAGCTTTCAATGAGCAGTTCTTC.

V is TRBV19 and J is TRBJ2-1; D is ambiguous. Trimming shortened V by 3 bases and J by 0 bases, and 12 bases separated the two germline ends. CDR3 length: 16 amino acids. Germline V gene data show CDR1 as LNHDA and CDR2 as SQIVND (reference sequence). DNA of the CDR3: TGTGCCAGTAGTATCCGGCTACGCGGCTCCTACAATGAGCAGTTCTTC. It is translated as CASSIRLRGSYNEQFF.

The count of this clone is one. This sequence joins TRBV4-2 and TRBJ2-3; the match to TRBD2 covers 10 bases. Germline loops: CDR1 LGHNA, CDR2 YNFKEQ. This CDR3 has 17 amino acids. The trim removed 4 bases at V and 4 bases at J, leaving 11 bases unmatched. The CDR3 nucleotides are TGTGCCAGCAGCCCCTCCGCGGAGCGGGGGGGGGCAGATACGCAGTATTTT. Translating it yields CASSPSAERGGADTQYF.

This chain connects TRBV2 to TRBJ2-2; 8 bases line up with TRBD1. The V segment lost 3 bases and the J segment 4 bases; nucleotides outside the gene matches: 4. Germline V gene sequence: CDR1 SNHLY, CDR2 FYNNEI. This CDR3 region has 15 residues. CDR3 sequence (DNA): TGTGCCAGCAGTGACAGGGGGCTGAGCACCGGGGAGCTGTTTTTT. Translated, it gives CASSDRGLSTGELFF.

The chain is built from TRBV28 and TRBJ1-1; D perhaps matches TRBD1 (6 bases). Germline V gene lookup returns CDR1 MDHEN and CDR2 SYDVKM. The CDR3 is made up of 13 amino acids. V was shortened by 9 bases and J by 4 bases, with 15 bases between the two germline ends. The CDR3 bases are TGTGCCAGTGGGGTACAGGGTGGCACTGAAGCTTTCTTT. Amino acids: CASGVQGGTEAFF.

This clone was detected only once. J is TRBJ1-5 and V is TRBV13; 10 bases map to TRBD1. The CDR3 contains 16 residues. CDR1 PRHDT and CDR2 FYEKMQ come from the germline V gene (reference sequence). V was clipped by 3 bases and J by 1 base; unmatched bases: 3. In DNA, the CDR3 is TGTGCCAGCAGCTTGGGACAGGGGCTCAGCAATCAGCCCCAGCATTTT. This codes for CASSLGQGLSNQPQHF.